This entry lists 9 T cell receptor beta chains sequenced from one sample in a study of OX40 agonist ivuxolimab in advanced cancers. Sequencing used immunoSEQ multiplex PCR; TCRdb keeps in-frame clones, though not all of them. The sample contains over 80,000 clones, about 89% of which appear only once. The sample here was CD4+ or CD8+ T cells sorted from blood, taken in a trial of the OX40 agonist ivuxolimab. The receptor set was obtained from an adult with an advanced solid tumor such as melanoma, head and neck, liver or kidney cancer.

The chain recombines TRBV11-3 with TRBJ1-6, with 10 positions matching TRBD1. There are 16 residues in the CDR3. Germline CDR1 and CDR2: SGHNT and YENEEA. V lost 5 bases, J lost 6 bases, and 7 bases stayed unmatched. The DNA for the CDR3 is TGTGCCAGCAGCGTACGACAGGGGGCTAGTAATTCACCCCTCCACTTT. Protein sequence: CASSVRQGASNSPLHF.

V and J are TRBV28 and TRBJ1-3, with TRBD1 as a possible D gene (5 bases). This CDR3 has 16 amino acids. Germline V gene sequence: CDR1 MDHEN, CDR2 SYDVKM. Trimming shortened V by 8 bases and J by 0 bases, and 17 bases separated the two germline ends. The chain's CDR3 is CASALGGSPSGNTIYF. In DNA, the CDR3 is TGTGCCAGCGCACTTGGGGGATCTCCCTCTGGAAACACCATATATTTT. Full variable domain (outside the CDR3, taken from reference TRBV28 and TRBJ1-3): DVKVTQSSRYLVKRTGEKVFLECVQDMDHENMFWYRQDPGLGLRLIYFSYDVKMKEKGDIPEGYSVSREKKERFSLILESASTNQTSMYLCASALGGSPSGNTIYFGEGSWLTVV.

The chain couples TRBV11-3 to TRBJ1-1, with D unclear. The germline V gene has CDR1 SGHNT and CDR2 YENEEA. The CDR3 spans 13 residues. The V end lost 1 base, the J end lost 6 bases, and 9 bases lay between the germline ends. CDR3 nucleotides: TGTGCCAGCAGCTTAGTTGCGAGGTCTGAAGCTTTCTTT. Its protein is CASSLVARSEAFF.

The chain is built from TRBV28 and TRBJ1-2; D is perhaps TRBD1 (6 bases). Per germline, CDR1 MDHEN and CDR2 SYDVKM. The CDR3 runs 13 residues. V lost 6 bases and J lost 9, with 17 bases in between. CDR3 sequence (DNA): TGTGCCAGCAGCTCGGGGAAGGGGGGTCGCTACACCTTC. Protein sequence: CASSSGKGGRYTF.

This clone was found once. This chain joins TRBV7-6 and TRBJ1-4; 8 positions agree with TRBD1. This CDR3 has 14 residues. J lost 3 bases, V lost 6 bases, and 3 bases had no gene match. Germline lookup yields CDR1 SGHVS and CDR2 FNYEAQ. The CDR3 DNA reads as TGTGCCAGCAGGCCAGGGGGCTCTAATGAAAAACTGTTTTTT. It is translated as CASRPGGSNEKLFF.

This sequence joins TRBV7-2 and TRBJ2-5; weak D call: TRBD2 (5 bases). Germline V lookup: CDR1 SGHTA, CDR2 FQGNSA. Trimming stripped 1 base from V and 14 bases from J, with 11 bases between. This CDR3 has 11 amino acids. CDR3 in DNA: TGTGCCAGCAGCTTAGTGAGCGGAAAATACTTC. It codes for CASSLVSGKYF.

The J gene is TRBJ1-2, the V gene TRBV4-2; D is perhaps TRBD1 (6 bases). The CDR3 consists of 16 residues. Germline CDR1 reads LGHNA; CDR2 reads YNFKEQ. Trimming took 1 base from V and 8 from J, leaving 20 bases between them. CDR3 sequence reads: CASSQAGGQSYTGYTF. CDR3 bases: TGTGCCAGCAGCCAAGCCGGCGGACAGTCTTATACGGGCTACACCTTC.

The rearrangement links TRBV19 to TRBJ2-7; no firm D call. The CDR3 has 13 residues. Germline CDR1 LNHDA, CDR2 SQIVND (reference sequence). The V end was cut by 5 bases, the J end by 7 bases, with 15 bases between. The CDR3 protein is CASSLTPAREQYF. The CDR3 bases are TGTGCCAGTAGTCTGACACCCGCGAGGGAGCAGTACTTC.

This chain connects TRBV7-2 to TRBJ2-5, with no clear D. V gave up 1 base and J gave up 2 bases, with 5 bases separating them. The CDR3 runs to 13 residues. Germline CDR1 SGHTA, CDR2 FQGNSA. Here the CDR3 DNA reads TGTGCCAGCAGCTTAGGACTTCAAGAGACCCAGTACTTC. Translated: CASSLGLQETQYF.